This entry describes one TCR beta chain. The table came from immunoSEQ multiplex PCR; TCRdb's copy has only in-frame clones and leaves some out. This sample yields around 80,000 clones, of which roughly 96% are seen a single time; around 0.33% belongs to the top ten. These data come from a study of technical replicates of blood from a handful of donors. The receptor's source is a human donor in good health. Sequencing was carried out using T cells isolated from PBMCs.

The CDR3 DNA is TGTGCCAGCATCGAGCGGGAGGTCCATGAGCAGTTCTTC. This translates into CASIEREVHEQFF. The chain combines TRBV7-9 with TRBJ2-1; 9 positions match TRBD2. The germline gives CDR1 SEHNR, CDR2 FQNEAQ (reference sequence). J lost 8 bases, V lost 7 bases, and 6 bases had no gene match. The CDR3 consists of 13 residues.